This T cell receptor beta chain was obtained from a study of blood T cells in healthy people across ages. On the study more broadly: Per every two T cells, about one barcoded beta molecule was captured by template switching.

The length of the CDR3 is 16 residues. Germline CDR1 reads SGHRS; CDR2 reads YFSETQ. J lost 1 base, V lost 0 bases, and 6 bases had no gene match. Then a second PCR, running roughly 7 to 11 cycles, was carried out with a sample-barcoded 5' primer and a J-beta primer mix. TCRdb fed the 5' RACE reads into MiXCR, producing one record per CDR3 protein. The sample records about 760,000 distinct CDR3 sequences, around three fifths being singletons. Peripheral blood, roughly 11 milliliters per donor, was collected. V is TRBV5-1 and J is TRBJ1-1, with 7 bases lining up with TRBD1. The clonotype comes from a man in his forties or fifties in good health. Sequenced sample: blood. The CDR3 protein is CASSLEPGGENTEAFF. CDR3 coding DNA: TGCGCCAGCAGCTTGGAGCCAGGGGGAGAGAACACTGAAGCTTTCTTT.